This TCR beta chain was documented in a study of control samples from healthy donors and cancer patients. Profiled with immunoSEQ multiplex PCR; TCRdb holds only in-frame clones, not every one. The table shows 100,000 to 150,000 clones, with around 92% occurring only once. CDR3 length equals 15 residues. The trim removed 10 bases at V and 5 bases at J, leaving 12 bases unmatched. CDR1 ENHRY and CDR2 SYGVKD come from the germline V gene. The origin of this receptor is a woman aged 45-65 years in good health. The chain couples TRBV10-3 to TRBJ2-2; 8 positions match TRBD2. The specimen was blood. CDR3 in amino acids: CATGVGTSPTGELFF. The CDR3 bases are TGTGCCACCGGGGTAGGGACTAGTCCTACCGGGGAGCTGTTTTTT.